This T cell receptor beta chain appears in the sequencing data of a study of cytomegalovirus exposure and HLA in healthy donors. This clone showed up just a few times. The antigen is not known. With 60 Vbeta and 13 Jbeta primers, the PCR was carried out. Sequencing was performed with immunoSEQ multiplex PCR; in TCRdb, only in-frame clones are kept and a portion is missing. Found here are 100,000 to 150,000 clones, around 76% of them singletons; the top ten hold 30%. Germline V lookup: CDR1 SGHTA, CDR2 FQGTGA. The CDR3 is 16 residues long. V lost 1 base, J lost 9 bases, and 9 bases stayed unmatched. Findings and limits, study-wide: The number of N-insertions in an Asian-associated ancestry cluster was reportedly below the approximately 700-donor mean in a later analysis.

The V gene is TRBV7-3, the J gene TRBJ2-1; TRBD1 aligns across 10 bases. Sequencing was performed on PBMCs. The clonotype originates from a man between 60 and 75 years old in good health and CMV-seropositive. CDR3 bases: TGTGCCAGCAGCTTAAAGCCGAGACAGGGGGCTTTTGAGCAGTTCTTC. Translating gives CASSLKPRQGAFEQFF.